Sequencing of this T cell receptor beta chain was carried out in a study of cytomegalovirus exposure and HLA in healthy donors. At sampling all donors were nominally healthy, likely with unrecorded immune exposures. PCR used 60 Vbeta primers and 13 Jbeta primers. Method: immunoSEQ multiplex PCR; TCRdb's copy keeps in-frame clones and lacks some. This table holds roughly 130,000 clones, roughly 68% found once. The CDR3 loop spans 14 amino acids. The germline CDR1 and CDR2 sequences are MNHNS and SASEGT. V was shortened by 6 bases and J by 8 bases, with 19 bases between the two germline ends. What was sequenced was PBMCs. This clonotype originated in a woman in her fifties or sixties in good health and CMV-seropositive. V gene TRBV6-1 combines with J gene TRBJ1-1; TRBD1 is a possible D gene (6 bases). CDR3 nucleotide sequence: TGTGCCAGCAGATTAGCCAGGGGAGGGGACGAAGCTTTCTTT. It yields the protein CASRLARGGDEAFF.